This TCR beta chain was sequenced during a study of blood T cell repertoires in COVID-19. Study-level background: The cDNA or gDNA used as material had been derived from T cells, B-cell-depleted T cells, or PBMCs.

With respect to this clone: The identical CDR3 is also encoded by other nucleotide sequences in the sample.

Data came from immunoSEQ multiplex PCR; TCRdb stores just in-frame clones and leaves some out. Of fewer than 450,000 clones listed, roughly 86% were seen once; the top ten hold about 2.1%. The specimen sequenced was PBMCs or T cells enriched from blood (not recorded which). This TCR derives from a woman between 40 and 50 years old with acute COVID-19.

CDR3 loop: CASSLDRDTEAFF. The CDR3 DNA is TGTGCCAGCAGCCTCGACAGGGACACTGAAGCTTTCTTT. J is TRBJ1-1 and V is TRBV11-2; TRBD1 agrees at 7 bases. After removal of 5 bases from V and 3 bases from J, the junction contained 3 bases not matched to a gene. Germline V gives CDR1 SGHAT, CDR2 FQNNGV. There are 13 residues in the CDR3.